Below, 4 T cell receptor beta chains from the same sample are listed, as sequenced in a study of blood T cell repertoires in COVID-19. TCRdb's copy holds only in-frame clones and misses some; the assay was immunoSEQ multiplex PCR. This sample carries approximately 440,000 clones, 87% of them seen once, and the ten largest clones take approximately 0.7%. The sample was PBMCs or T cells enriched from blood (not recorded which). All receptors come from a woman aged 18-29 years who had recovered from COVID-19.

The V call is TRBV2, the J call TRBJ2-7, with no clear D. CDR3 length equals 14 residues. V was cut by 1 base and J by 0 bases, with 7 bases left in between. Germline CDR1 is SNHLY and CDR2 is FYNNEI. CDR3 in DNA: TGTGCCAGCAGTGAAGACGGGTTCTCCTACGAGCAGTACTTC. Translating gives CASSEDGFSYEQYF.

V is TRBV2 and J is TRBJ2-1, with 8 bases identical to TRBD2. Germline V gene sequence: CDR1 SNHLY, CDR2 FYNNEI. V lost 2 bases and J lost 7; bases outside the gene matches: 10. The CDR3 length is 16 residues. In DNA form, the CDR3 reads TGTGCCAGCAGTGAAACAGCGGGGGTGTATTCAAATGAGCAGTTCTTC. Protein product: CASSETAGVYSNEQFF.

The chain employs TRBV2 and TRBJ1-2, with 10 bases lining up with TRBD1. Germline V gene sequence: CDR1 SNHLY, CDR2 FYNNEI. With V trimmed by 4 bases and J by 5 bases, 7 bases remained unmatched. The CDR3 is 15 amino acids. CDR3 DNA sequence: TGTGCCAGCAGTGGGGCCCCGGGACAGGGGTATGGCTACACCTTC. The encoded protein is CASSGAPGQGYGYTF. Variable domain in full (rest from reference TRBV2 and TRBJ1-2): EPEVTQTPSHQVTQMGQEVILRCVPISNHLYFYWYRQILGQKVEFLVSFYNNEISEKSEIFDDQFSVERPDGSNFTLKIRSTKLEDSAMYFCASSGAPGQGYGYTFGSGTRLTVV.

The rearrangement joins TRBV5-1 to TRBJ1-2; 10 nucleotides line up with TRBD1. Germline assignment: CDR1 SGHRS and CDR2 YFSETQ. Trimming removed 5 bases from V and 3 bases from J; junction bases left unmatched: 7. The CDR3 totals 15 residues. This chain's CDR3 is CASRSTGGEDYGYTF. DNA of the CDR3: TGCGCCAGCAGATCGACAGGGGGCGAGGACTATGGCTACACCTTC.